The source of this TCR beta chain is a study of OX40 agonist ivuxolimab in advanced cancers. Whole-study context: Ivuxolimab, an antibody acting as an agonist of OX40 (CD134), was used to treat patients. Checkpoint inhibitors had been given previously to 40% of patients.

CDR1 and CDR2 from the germline V gene are SGHDT and YYEEEE. This CDR3 region has 14 residues. With 2 bases removed from V and 6 bases from J, the gap between germline ends came to 12 bases. In the case of this clone: What it binds is unknown.

TCRdb's copy holds only in-frame clones and misses some; the assay was immunoSEQ multiplex PCR. This sample has about 100,000 clones, with under 95% found just once. Overall study results and limits: Averaged across samples, CD8+ T cells carried more expanded clones than CD4+ did. Expansion of clones was among the lowest in partial responders at 0.1-3.0 mg/kg.

This chain connects TRBV5-6 to TRBJ1-5; D is possibly TRBD1 (6 bases). This receptor was identified in an adult with an advanced solid tumor such as melanoma, head and neck, liver or kidney cancer. The specimen comprised CD4+ or CD8+ T cells sorted from blood, sampled in a trial of the OX40 agonist ivuxolimab. CDR3 in amino acids: CASSFGGRSQPQHF. The CDR3 DNA is TGTGCCAGCAGCTTTGGGGGCCGGAGTCAGCCCCAGCATTTT.